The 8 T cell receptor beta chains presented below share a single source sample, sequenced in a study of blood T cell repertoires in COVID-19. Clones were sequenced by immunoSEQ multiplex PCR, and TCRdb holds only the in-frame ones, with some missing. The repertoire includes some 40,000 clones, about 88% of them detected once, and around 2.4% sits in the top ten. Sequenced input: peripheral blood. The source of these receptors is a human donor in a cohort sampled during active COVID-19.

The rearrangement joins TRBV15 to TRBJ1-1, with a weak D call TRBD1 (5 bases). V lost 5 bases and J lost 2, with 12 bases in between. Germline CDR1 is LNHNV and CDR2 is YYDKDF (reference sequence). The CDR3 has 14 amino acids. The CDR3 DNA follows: TGTGCCACCAGCGCCGACAGACTTAACACTGAAGCTTTCTTT. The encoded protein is CATSADRLNTEAFF.

The CDR3 region has the DNA TGTGCCAGCAGCTCCTCTGCGGGGGCCCGCACAGATACGCAGTATTTT. It specifies CASSSSAGARTDTQYF. This sequence joins TRBV5-4 and TRBJ2-3; maybe TRBD2 (7 bases). Trimming removed 3 bases from V and 1 base from J, with 15 bases in between. The CDR3 covers 16 residues. The V gene's germline CDR1 is SGHNT and CDR2 YYREEE (reference sequence).

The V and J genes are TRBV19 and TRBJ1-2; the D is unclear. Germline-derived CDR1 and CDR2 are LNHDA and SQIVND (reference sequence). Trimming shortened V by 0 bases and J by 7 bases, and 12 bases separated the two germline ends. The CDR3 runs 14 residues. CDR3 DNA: TGTGCCAGTAGTATAGACCACAGCTCGGTTGGCTACACCTTC. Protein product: CASSIDHSSVGYTF.

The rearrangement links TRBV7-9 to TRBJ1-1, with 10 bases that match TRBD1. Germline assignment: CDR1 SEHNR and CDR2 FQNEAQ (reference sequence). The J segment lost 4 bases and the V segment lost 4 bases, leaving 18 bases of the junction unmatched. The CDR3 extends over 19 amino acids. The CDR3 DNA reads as TGTGCCAGCAGCTCACCGGGGGACAGGGGAGGCTTTCTTGGCACTGAAGCTTTCTTT. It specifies CASSSPGDRGGFLGTEAFF.

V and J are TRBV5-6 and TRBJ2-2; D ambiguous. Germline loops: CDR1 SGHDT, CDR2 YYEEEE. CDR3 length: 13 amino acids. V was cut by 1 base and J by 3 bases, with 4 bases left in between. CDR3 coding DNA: TGTGCCAGCAGCTTGTATGACACCGGGGAGCTGTTTTTT. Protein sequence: CASSLYDTGELFF.

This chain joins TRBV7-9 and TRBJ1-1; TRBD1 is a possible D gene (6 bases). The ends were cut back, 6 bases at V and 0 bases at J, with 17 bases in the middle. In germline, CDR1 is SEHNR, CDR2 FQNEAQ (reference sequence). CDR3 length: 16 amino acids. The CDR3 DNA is TGTGCCAGCAGAGACGACAGGCTCCTAATGAACACTGAAGCTTTCTTT. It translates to CASRDDRLLMNTEAFF.

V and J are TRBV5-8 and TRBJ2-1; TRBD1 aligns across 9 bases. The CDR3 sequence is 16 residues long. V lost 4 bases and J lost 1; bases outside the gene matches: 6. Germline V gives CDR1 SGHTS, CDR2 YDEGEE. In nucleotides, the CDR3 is TGTGCCAGCAGCCGCCGGACAGGGGTTTCCTACAATGAGCAGTTCTTC. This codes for CASSRRTGVSYNEQFF.

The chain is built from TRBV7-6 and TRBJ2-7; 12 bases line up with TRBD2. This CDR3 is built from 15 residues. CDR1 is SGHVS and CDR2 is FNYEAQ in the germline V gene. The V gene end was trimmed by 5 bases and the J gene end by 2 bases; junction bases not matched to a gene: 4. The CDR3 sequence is CASSRGLAGPYEQYF. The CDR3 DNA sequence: TGTGCCAGCAGCCGCGGACTAGCGGGACCCTACGAGCAGTACTTC.